The 27 T cell receptor beta chains below all came from one sample that was sequenced in a study of cytomegalovirus exposure and HLA in healthy donors (dated by TCRdb to 2016 to 2017). Library preparation was by the immunoSEQ multiplex PCR assay. For the multiplex PCR, a mixture combining 60 forward primers for TCR Vbeta segments and 13 reverse primers for TCR Jbeta segments was used. TCRdb holds this immuneACCESS table with in-frame rearrangements only. Some clones are missing; in checked studies, unresolved V genes explain under half, and the rest has no known cause. Recorded for this sample are 120,000 or so clones; under 85% of them occurred a single time. Nearly 9.5% of the sample rests with the top ten. The source material was PBMCs. The receptors here all came from a woman aged 45-59 years in good health and CMV-seropositive.

The V gene is TRBV2, the J gene TRBJ1-1; a weak D match, TRBD1 (5 bases). Trimming stripped 8 bases from V and 7 bases from J, with 14 bases between. This CDR3 is built from 12 residues. Germline CDR1 SNHLY, CDR2 FYNNEI. CDR3 DNA sequence: TGTGCCAGCGATCAAGGGGCACGTGAAGCTTTCTTT. Residues: CASDQGAREAFF. Combining the CDR3 with reference TRBV2 and TRBJ1-1 gives the whole variable domain EPEVTQTPSHQVTQMGQEVILRCVPISNHLYFYWYRQILGQKVEFLVSFYNNEISEKSEIFDDQFSVERPDGSNFTLKIRSTKLEDSAMYFCASDQGAREAFFGQGTRLTVV.

The chain joins TRBV11-3 to TRBJ2-7; 9 nucleotides agree with TRBD1. Looked up from germline, CDR1 is SGHNT and CDR2 is YENEEA. Trimming removed 1 base from V and 3 bases from J; junction bases left unmatched: 10. This CDR3 region has 17 residues. The CDR3: CASSLGGAGTGHYEQYF. The CDR3 DNA reads TGTGCCAGCAGCTTAGGAGGGGCGGGGACAGGGCACTACGAGCAGTACTTC.

The chain links TRBV9 to TRBJ1-5; D perhaps matches TRBD1 (5 bases). V was trimmed by 7 bases and J by 7 bases, leaving 15 bases between them. The CDR3 runs to 13 residues. Germline V gene sequence: CDR1 SGDLS, CDR2 YYNGEE. CDR3 amino acids: CASRWQGWQPQHF. In nucleotides, the CDR3 is TGTGCCAGCCGTTGGCAGGGATGGCAGCCCCAGCATTTT.

The chain combines TRBV11-1 with TRBJ1-1; D perhaps matches TRBD1 (6 bases). With 5 bases removed from V and 3 bases from J, the gap between germline ends came to 10 bases. This CDR3 region has 13 residues. Germline CDR1 reads SGHAT; CDR2 reads FQDESV (reference sequence). The chain's CDR3 is CASSLTGYTEAFF. The DNA of the CDR3 is TGTGCCAGCAGCCTCACAGGGTACACTGAAGCTTTCTTT. The whole variable domain, filled in from reference TRBV11-1 and TRBJ1-1, reads EAEVAQSPRYKITEKSQAVAFWCDPISGHATLYWYRQILGQGPELLVQFQDESVVDDSQLPKDRFSAERLKGVDSTLKIQPAELGDSAMYLCASSLTGYTEAFFGQGTRLTVV.

This chain joins TRBV4-3 and TRBJ1-1; the D is unclear. V lost 0 bases to trimming and J lost 0 bases, with 11 bases between them. The CDR3 runs to 16 residues. CDR1 LGHNA and CDR2 YSLEER come from the germline V gene. CDR3 loop: CASSQDRWAMNTEAFF. CDR3 sequence (DNA): TGCGCCAGCAGCCAAGACAGATGGGCGATGAACACTGAAGCTTTCTTT.

This clone was observed a few times. The V and J genes are TRBV7-3 and TRBJ2-1; 14 nucleotides line up with TRBD2. The V and J ends lost 6 bases and 0 bases, in that order; junction bases with no gene match: 7. CDR3 length: 18 amino acids. CDR1 is SGHTA and CDR2 is FQGTGA in the germline V gene. The DNA of the CDR3 is TGTGCCAGCAGGAGACTAGCGGGGGGGTATAGCTCCTACAATGAGCAGTTCTTC. It specifies CASRRLAGGYSSYNEQFF.

V usage is TRBV4-2 and J usage is TRBJ2-2, with 10 bases lining up with TRBD2. CDR1 is LGHNA and CDR2 is YNFKEQ in the germline V gene. V was clipped by 0 bases and J by 3 bases; unmatched bases: 7. The CDR3 is 18 residues long. The CDR3 loop reads CASSQDTLAGRDTGELFF. Here the CDR3 DNA reads TGTGCCAGCAGCCAAGATACACTAGCGGGAAGGGACACCGGGGAGCTGTTTTTT.

The chain combines TRBV18 with TRBJ2-5; 10 bases map to TRBD2. The V and J ends lost 6 bases and 1 base, in that order; junction bases with no gene match: 5. The CDR3 totals 15 residues. CDR1 and CDR2 (germline): KGHSH, LQKENI. CDR3 loop: CASSSSSGGQETQYF. Written as DNA, the CDR3 is TGTGCCAGCTCGTCCTCTAGCGGGGGCCAAGAGACCCAGTACTTC.

This rearrangement joins TRBV27 to TRBJ2-1; perhaps TRBD2 as D (6 bases). This CDR3 spans 15 amino acids. Germline values: CDR1 MNHEY, CDR2 SMNVEV (reference sequence). V lost 8 bases, J lost 4 bases, and 18 bases lay in between. The CDR3 region is CASQMTSSYYNEQFF. DNA of the CDR3: TGTGCCAGCCAGATGACTAGTAGTTATTACAATGAGCAGTTCTTC.

The chain is built from TRBV4-2 and TRBJ2-5; tentative D call: TRBD2 (6 bases). Trimming took 5 bases from V and 5 from J, leaving 15 bases between them. This CDR3 has 14 residues. Germline lookup yields CDR1 LGHNA and CDR2 YNFKEQ. The DNA for the CDR3 is TGTGCCAGCAGCGACGGGGGAAAGCGGGAGACCCAGTACTTC. Its translation: CASSDGGKRETQYF.

The chain recombines TRBV6-5 with TRBJ2-7, with 7 bases fitting TRBD1. Trimming cost V 6 bases and J 5 bases; bases outside gene matches: 10. Germline V gene data show CDR1 as MNHEY and CDR2 as SVGAGI. The CDR3 is made up of 14 amino acids. The chain's CDR3 is CASRDQTGFNEQYF. In DNA form, the CDR3 reads TGTGCCAGCAGAGACCAGACAGGGTTCAACGAGCAGTACTTC.

The chain is built from TRBV5-1 and TRBJ2-5, with 9 bases that match TRBD1. Per the germline V gene, CDR1 is SGHRS and CDR2 is YFSETQ. The V and J ends lost 4 bases and 0 bases, in that order; junction bases with no gene match: 7. CDR3 length: 16 amino acids. The CDR3 spells CASSRQTGGYQETQYF. The CDR3 bases are TGCGCCAGCAGCCGTCAGACAGGGGGGTACCAAGAGACCCAGTACTTC. Full variable domain (outside the CDR3, taken from reference TRBV5-1 and TRBJ2-5): KAGVTQTPRYLIKTRGQQVTLSCSPISGHRSVSWYQQTPGQGLQFLFEYFSETQRNKGNFPGRFSGRQFSNSRSEMNVSTLELGDSALYLCASSRQTGGYQETQYFGPGTRLLVL.

The chain is built from TRBV7-9 and TRBJ1-4; D possibly corresponds to TRBD1 (6 bases). The V end lost 5 bases, the J end lost 3 bases, and 10 bases lay between the germline ends. Germline CDR1 is SEHNR and CDR2 is FQNEAQ (reference sequence). CDR3 length: 14 amino acids. This chain's CDR3 is CASSPGVANEKLFF. CDR3 DNA sequence: TGTGCCAGCAGCCCAGGGGTTGCTAATGAAAAACTGTTTTTT. Drawing the rest from reference TRBV7-9 and TRBJ1-4, the complete variable domain is DTGVSQNPRHKITKRGQNVTFRCDPISEHNRLYWYRQTLGQGPEFLTYFQNEAQLEKSRLLSDRFSAERPKGSFSTLEIQRTEQGDSAMYLCASSPGVANEKLFFGSGTQLSVL.

V usage is TRBV7-2 and J usage is TRBJ2-3, with 8 bases aligning to TRBD2. Germline assignment: CDR1 SGHTA and CDR2 FQGNSA. After removal of 6 bases from V and 8 bases from J, the junction contained 4 bases not matched to a gene. The CDR3 is made up of 12 amino acids. The CDR3 is CASRSAGATQYF. CDR3 nucleotide sequence: TGTGCCAGCAGATCAGCGGGGGCTACGCAGTATTTT.

The genes are TRBV14 and TRBJ1-5, with D possibly matching TRBD1 (6 bases). The CDR3 loop spans 16 amino acids. Germline CDR1 is SGHDN and CDR2 is FVKESK. Deletions cut 8 bases from V and 8 bases from J, with 25 bases between. The DNA for the CDR3 is TGTGCCAGCGGGTCAGGGGTATGGGGCCCTACGAAGCCCCAGCATTTT. This codes for CASGSGVWGPTKPQHF.

The chain couples TRBV29-1 to TRBJ2-1; D not resolved. Trimming cost V 4 bases and J 9 bases, with 22 bases left between them. Germline CDR1 reads SQVTM; CDR2 reads ANQGSEA. This CDR3 region has 15 residues. The DNA of the CDR3 is TGCAGCGTTGTTTCCCCCCGGGTGGCGGAGATTGAGCAGTTCTTC. Encoded protein: CSVVSPRVAEIEQFF.

The V call is TRBV6-5, the J call TRBJ1-1; D perhaps matches TRBD1 (5 bases). V shed 4 bases and J shed 4 bases, with 19 bases lying between them. Germline V gene lookup returns CDR1 MNHEY and CDR2 SVGAGI. The CDR3 runs 16 residues. The CDR3 DNA follows: TGTGCCAGCAGTTTATGGGACGCAGCGGGGGGCACTGAAGCTTTCTTT. Protein: CASSLWDAAGGTEAFF.

The gene calls are TRBV4-3 and TRBJ1-1; D perhaps matches TRBD1 (5 bases). This CDR3 spans 15 amino acids. The germline V gene has CDR1 LGHNA and CDR2 YSLEER. The germline V and J ends were trimmed by 0 bases and 1 base, with 9 bases remaining between them. The CDR3: CASSQDRQKNTEAFF. The CDR3 bases are TGCGCCAGCAGCCAAGATCGACAGAAGAACACTGAAGCTTTCTTT.

This chain connects TRBV18 to TRBJ2-5, with D possibly being TRBD2 (6 bases). CDR3 size: 14 residues. Trimming pared 1 base from V and 5 bases from J, leaving 11 bases between. Looked up from germline, CDR1 is KGHSH and CDR2 is LQKENI. CDR3 bases: TGTGCCAGCTCACCACGCCACGGGAGCGAGACCCAGTACTTC. Protein product: CASSPRHGSETQYF.

The chain has TRBV6-5 and TRBJ1-1; D is possibly TRBD1 (6 bases). The CDR3 loop spans 12 amino acids. V was pared by 5 bases and J by 11 bases, with 15 bases between. From germline, CDR1 is MNHEY and CDR2 SVGAGI. CDR3 protein: CASSQTTRGAFF. Written as DNA, the CDR3 is TGTGCCAGCAGTCAGACAACGAGGGGGGCTTTCTTT.

The rearrangement links TRBV6-1 to TRBJ1-2, with no clear D. The germline CDR1 and CDR2 sequences are MNHNS and SASEGT. CDR3 length: 13 amino acids. V dropped 7 bases and J dropped 1 base, with 10 bases sitting between them. The CDR3 is CASKSSGNYGYTF. In DNA, the CDR3 is TGTGCCAGCAAGTCGAGTGGTAACTATGGCTACACCTTC.

The V and J genes are TRBV4-2 and TRBJ2-5; the D gene is possibly TRBD2 (7 bases). Looked up from germline, CDR1 is LGHNA and CDR2 is YNFKEQ. The CDR3 consists of 15 residues. V shed 4 bases and J shed 0 bases, with 12 bases lying between them. Here the CDR3 DNA reads TGTGCCAGCAGCCCAGGGGCGGGGGACCAAGAGACCCAGTACTTC. It yields the protein CASSPGAGDQETQYF.

This chain uses TRBV29-1 with TRBJ1-2; tentative D call: TRBD1 (5 bases). The germline gives CDR1 SQVTM, CDR2 ANQGSEA. The CDR3 is 14 residues long. V lost 6 bases and J lost 6, with 20 bases in between. CDR3 sequence reads: CSVHSGLDGNGYTF. The CDR3 bases are TGCAGCGTACACTCAGGGTTGGATGGTAATGGCTACACCTTC.

Points on this clone: One junction end disagrees with the germline gene, perhaps due to a read error. The chain combines TRBV9 with TRBJ2-7, with 10 nucleotides matching TRBD2. From germline, CDR1 is SGDLS and CDR2 YYNGEE. The CDR3 length is 13 residues. CDR3 bases: TGTGCCAGCAGCGCCGCTAGCGGGAGATTTCTCGACTTC. Translated, it gives CASSAASGRFLDF.

Only one count was recorded for this clone. This chain uses TRBV30 with TRBJ1-5, with D perhaps matching TRBD1 (6 bases). Trimming stripped 1 base from V and 0 bases from J, with 13 bases between. The CDR3 contains 16 residues. Germline V gene lookup returns CDR1 GTSNPN and CDR2 SVGIG (reference sequence). For the CDR3, the DNA is TGTGCCTGGAGTGGACCTACAGGGTTTAGCAATCAGCCCCAGCATTTT. Translated, it gives CAWSGPTGFSNQPQHF.

In nucleotides, the CDR3 is TGTGCCAGCAGAGAACTAGCGGTCACAGATACGCAGTATTTT. This sequence encodes CASRELAVTDTQYF. The chain joins TRBV11-1 to TRBJ2-3; 8 bases are a match to TRBD2. CDR3 length equals 14 residues. The germline V gene encodes CDR1 SGHAT and CDR2 FQDESV (reference sequence). The V segment lost 6 bases and the J segment 2 bases; nucleotides outside the gene matches: 4.

The V gene is TRBV5-4, the J gene TRBJ2-1; D may be TRBD2 (5 bases). Germline CDR1 SGHNT, CDR2 YYREEE (reference sequence). The ends were cut back, 4 bases at V and 0 bases at J, with 8 bases in the middle. CDR3 length: 14 residues. The chain's CDR3 is CASSGAGSYNEQFF. The DNA of the CDR3 is TGTGCCAGCAGCGGTGCGGGCTCCTACAATGAGCAGTTCTTC. Full variable domain (missing parts from reference TRBV5-4 and TRBJ2-1): ETGVTQSPTHLIKTRGQQVTLRCSSQSGHNTVSWYQQALGQGPQFIFQYYREEENGRGNFPPRFSGLQFPNYSSELNVNALELDDSALYLCASSGAGSYNEQFFGPGTRLTVL.